This T cell receptor beta chain is drawn from a study of shared clonotypes between healthy human individuals. General study findings and limits: Researchers sampled only blood; tissue repertoires likely differ.

This clone was seen just once. Its antigen is undetermined. Some clones are missing from TCRdb's copy, which holds only in-frame ones; the method was immunoSEQ multiplex PCR. The profile shows 1.4 million or so clones, approximately 98.5% of them singletons. The length of the CDR3 is 16 residues. CDR1 is MNHEY, CDR2 SMNVEV, per germline (reference sequence). The V and J ends lost 6 bases and 1 base respectively, with 17 bases between them. The source of this sequence is a man aged 25-45 years in good health. Sequencing input: naive CD4+ T cells sorted from blood. As for subset: CD45RA+ positively selected. The chain uses TRBV27 and TRBJ2-3; a possible D gene is TRBD2 (6 bases). The CDR3, as DNA: TGTGCCAGCAGCTATTCCCGGGACTTAGGCACAGATACGCAGTATTTT. This encodes CASSYSRDLGTDTQYF.